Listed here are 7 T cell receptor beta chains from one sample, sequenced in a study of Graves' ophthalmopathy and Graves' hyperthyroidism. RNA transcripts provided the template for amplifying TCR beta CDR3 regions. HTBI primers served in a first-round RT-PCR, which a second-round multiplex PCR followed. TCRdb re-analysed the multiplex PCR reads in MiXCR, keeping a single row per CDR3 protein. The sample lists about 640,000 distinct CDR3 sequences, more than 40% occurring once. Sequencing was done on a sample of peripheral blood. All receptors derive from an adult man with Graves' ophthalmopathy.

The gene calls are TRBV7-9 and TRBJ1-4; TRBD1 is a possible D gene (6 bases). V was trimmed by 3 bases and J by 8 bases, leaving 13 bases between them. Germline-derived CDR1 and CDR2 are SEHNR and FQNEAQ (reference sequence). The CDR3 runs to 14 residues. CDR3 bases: TGTGCCAGCAGCTTTGCTACAGGGTACGAAAAACTGTTTTTT. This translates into CASSFATGYEKLFF.

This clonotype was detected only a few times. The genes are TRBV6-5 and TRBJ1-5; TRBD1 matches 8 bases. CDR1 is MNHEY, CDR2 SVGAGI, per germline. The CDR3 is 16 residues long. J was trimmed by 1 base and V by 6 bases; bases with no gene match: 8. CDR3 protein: CASSPGTGWSNQPQHF. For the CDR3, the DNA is TGTGCCAGCAGCCCCGGGACAGGCTGGAGCAATCAGCCCCAGCATTTT.

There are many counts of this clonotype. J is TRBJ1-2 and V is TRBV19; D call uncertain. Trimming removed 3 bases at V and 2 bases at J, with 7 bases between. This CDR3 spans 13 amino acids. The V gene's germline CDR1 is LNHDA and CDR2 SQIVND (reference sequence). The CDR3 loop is CASSMKVNYGYTF. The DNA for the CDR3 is TGTGCCAGTAGTATGAAGGTCAACTATGGCTACACCTTC.

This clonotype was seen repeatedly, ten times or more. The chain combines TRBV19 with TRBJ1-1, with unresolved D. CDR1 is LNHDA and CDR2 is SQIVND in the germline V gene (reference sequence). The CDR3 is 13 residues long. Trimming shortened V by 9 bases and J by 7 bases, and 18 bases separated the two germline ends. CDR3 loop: CASQLTGNGEAFF. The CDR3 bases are TGTGCCAGCCAACTGACTGGGAACGGTGAAGCTTTCTTT.

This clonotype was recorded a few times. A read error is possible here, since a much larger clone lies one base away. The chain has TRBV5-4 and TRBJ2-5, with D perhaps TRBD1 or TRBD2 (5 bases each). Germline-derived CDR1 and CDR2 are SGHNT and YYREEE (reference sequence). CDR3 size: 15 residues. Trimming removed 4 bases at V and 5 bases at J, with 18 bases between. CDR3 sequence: CASSHRNGGDETQYF. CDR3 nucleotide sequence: TGTGCCAGCAGCCACCGGAATGGGGGTGATGAGACCCAGTACTTC.

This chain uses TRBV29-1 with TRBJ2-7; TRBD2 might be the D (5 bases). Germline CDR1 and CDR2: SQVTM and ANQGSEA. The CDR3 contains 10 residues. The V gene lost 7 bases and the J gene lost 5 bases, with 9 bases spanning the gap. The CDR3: CSAPGDEQYF. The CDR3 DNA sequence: TGCAGCGCCCCCGGGGACGAGCAGTACTTC.

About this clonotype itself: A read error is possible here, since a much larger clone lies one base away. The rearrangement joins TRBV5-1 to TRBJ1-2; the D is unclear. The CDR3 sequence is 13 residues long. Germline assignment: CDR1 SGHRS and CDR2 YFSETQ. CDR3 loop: CASSLGVSYGCTF. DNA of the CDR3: TGCGCCAGCAGCTTGGGGGTTTCCTATGGCTGCACCTTC.